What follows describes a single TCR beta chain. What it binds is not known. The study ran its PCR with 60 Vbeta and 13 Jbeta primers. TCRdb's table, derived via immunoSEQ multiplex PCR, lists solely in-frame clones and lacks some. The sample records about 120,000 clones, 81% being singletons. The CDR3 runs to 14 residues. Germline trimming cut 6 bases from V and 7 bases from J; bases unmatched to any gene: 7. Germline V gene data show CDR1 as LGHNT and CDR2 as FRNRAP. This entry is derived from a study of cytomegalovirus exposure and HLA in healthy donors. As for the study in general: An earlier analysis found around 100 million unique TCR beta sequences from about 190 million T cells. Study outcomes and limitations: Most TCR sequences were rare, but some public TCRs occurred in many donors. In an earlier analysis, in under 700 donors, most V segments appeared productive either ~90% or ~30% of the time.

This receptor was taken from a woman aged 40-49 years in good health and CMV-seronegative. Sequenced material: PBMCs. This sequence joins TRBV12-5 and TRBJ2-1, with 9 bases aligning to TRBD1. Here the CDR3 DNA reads TGTGCTAGTGGCCGGGACAGGGTTAGGAATGAGCAGTTCTTC. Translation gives CASGRDRVRNEQFF.